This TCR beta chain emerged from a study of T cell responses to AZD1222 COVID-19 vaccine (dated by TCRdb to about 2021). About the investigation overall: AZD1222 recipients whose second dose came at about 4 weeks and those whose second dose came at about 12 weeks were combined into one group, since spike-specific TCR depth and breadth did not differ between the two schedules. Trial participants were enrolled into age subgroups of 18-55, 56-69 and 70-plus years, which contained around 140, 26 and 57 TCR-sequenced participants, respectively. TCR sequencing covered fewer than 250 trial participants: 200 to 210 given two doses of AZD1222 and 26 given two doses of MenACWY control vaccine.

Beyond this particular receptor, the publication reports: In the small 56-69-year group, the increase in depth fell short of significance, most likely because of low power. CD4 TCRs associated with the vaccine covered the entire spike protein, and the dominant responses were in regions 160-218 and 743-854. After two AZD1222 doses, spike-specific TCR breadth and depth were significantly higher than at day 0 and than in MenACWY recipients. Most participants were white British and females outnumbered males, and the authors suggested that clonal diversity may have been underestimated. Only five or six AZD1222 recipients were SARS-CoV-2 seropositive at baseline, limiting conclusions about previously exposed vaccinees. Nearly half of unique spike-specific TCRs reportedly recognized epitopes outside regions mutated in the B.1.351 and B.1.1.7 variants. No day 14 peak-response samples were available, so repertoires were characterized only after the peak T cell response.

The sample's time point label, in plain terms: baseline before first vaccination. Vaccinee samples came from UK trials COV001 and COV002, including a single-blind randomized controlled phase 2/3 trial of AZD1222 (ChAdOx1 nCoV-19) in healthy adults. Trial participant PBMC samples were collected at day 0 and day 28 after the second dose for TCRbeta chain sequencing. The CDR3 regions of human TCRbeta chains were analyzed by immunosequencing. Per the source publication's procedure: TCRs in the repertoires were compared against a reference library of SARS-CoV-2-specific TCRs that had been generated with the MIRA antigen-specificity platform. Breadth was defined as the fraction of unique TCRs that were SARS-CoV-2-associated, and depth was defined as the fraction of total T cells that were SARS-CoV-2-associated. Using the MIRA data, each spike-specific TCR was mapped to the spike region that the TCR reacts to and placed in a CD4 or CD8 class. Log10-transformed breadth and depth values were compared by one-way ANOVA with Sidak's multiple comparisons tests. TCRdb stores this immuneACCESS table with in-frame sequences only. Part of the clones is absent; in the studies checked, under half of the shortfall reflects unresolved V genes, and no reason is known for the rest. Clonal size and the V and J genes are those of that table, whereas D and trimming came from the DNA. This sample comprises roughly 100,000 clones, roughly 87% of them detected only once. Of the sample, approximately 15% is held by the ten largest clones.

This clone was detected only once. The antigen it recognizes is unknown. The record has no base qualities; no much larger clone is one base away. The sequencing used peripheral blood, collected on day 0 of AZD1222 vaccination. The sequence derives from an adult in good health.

At the DNA level, the sequence is TGTGCCAGCAGCCAATCGGTGGGTGGCTACACCTTC. Its translation reads: CASSQSVGGYTF. The chain is made from TRBV11-2 and TRBJ1-2; no D gene can be assigned with confidence. For CDR1 and CDR2, the germline V gene lists SGHAT and FQNNGV. Inclusive of the bounding cysteine and phenylalanine, the CDR3 is 12 residues long. Only CDR3 DNA is held: 36 bases, read in frame from base 1. V and J are truncated by 5 bases and 7 bases respectively, leaving an intervening sequence of 11 bases.